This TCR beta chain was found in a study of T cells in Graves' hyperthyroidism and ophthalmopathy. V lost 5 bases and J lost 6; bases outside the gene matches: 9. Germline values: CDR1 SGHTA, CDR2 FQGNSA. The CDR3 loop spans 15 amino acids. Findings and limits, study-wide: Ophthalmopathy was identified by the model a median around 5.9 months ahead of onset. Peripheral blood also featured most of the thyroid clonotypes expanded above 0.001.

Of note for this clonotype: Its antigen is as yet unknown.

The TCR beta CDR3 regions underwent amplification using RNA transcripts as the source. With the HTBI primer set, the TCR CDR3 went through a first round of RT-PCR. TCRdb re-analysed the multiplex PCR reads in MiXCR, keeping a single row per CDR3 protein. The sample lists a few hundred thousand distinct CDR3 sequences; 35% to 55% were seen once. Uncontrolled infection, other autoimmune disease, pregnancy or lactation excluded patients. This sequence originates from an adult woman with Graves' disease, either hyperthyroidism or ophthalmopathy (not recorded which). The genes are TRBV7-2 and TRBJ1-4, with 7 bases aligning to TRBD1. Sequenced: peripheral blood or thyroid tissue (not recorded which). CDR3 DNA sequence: TGTGCCAGCAGCCTAGACAGGGATAATGATGAAAAACTGTTTTTT. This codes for CASSLDRDNDEKLFF.